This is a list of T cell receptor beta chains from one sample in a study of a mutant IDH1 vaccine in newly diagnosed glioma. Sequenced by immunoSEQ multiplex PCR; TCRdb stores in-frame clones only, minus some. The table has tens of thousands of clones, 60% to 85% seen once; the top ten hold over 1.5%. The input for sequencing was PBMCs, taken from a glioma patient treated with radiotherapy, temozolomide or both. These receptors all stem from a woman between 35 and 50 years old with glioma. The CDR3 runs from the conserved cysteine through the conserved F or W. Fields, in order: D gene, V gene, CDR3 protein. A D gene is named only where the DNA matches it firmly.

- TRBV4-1 CASSRPLGGDEQFF
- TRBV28 CASSFGGSYNEQFF
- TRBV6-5 CASSYSGEGYGYGYTF
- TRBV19 CASSISVYGYTF
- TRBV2 CASSSQGPYEQYF
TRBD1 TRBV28 CASSWGTADYTF
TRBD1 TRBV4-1 CASSQLAGGGFSYNSPLHF
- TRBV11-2 CASSLVEALGYGYTF
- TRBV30 CAWSVLGPQETQYF
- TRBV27 CASSSYRERAGELFF
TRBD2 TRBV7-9 CASSTPRMERGATDTQYF
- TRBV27 CASSLGQAETRTEAFF
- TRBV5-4 CASSFGVQPAEQYF
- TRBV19 CASSIKALGTEAFF
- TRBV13 CASSPPGTDEQYF
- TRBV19 CASSQRAETQYF
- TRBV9 CASSVVSGGNTIYF
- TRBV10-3 CAISEGQTYEQYF
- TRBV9 CASSVDQNEKLFF
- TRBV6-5 CASSYDLGNEQFF
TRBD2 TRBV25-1 CASSERGAGETQYF
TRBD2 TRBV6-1 CASRASGGPQETQYF
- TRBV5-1 CASSLEGGLGTEAFF
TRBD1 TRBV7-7 CASSLTGGTEAFF
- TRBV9 CASSPTRSSNTGELFF
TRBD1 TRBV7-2 CASSYGTGYNQPQHF
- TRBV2 CASSGRRAYGYTF
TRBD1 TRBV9 CASSVSRRGQGNTGELFF
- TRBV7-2 CASSLGGGAGDTQYF
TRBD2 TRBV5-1 CASSRVSGGSYEQYF
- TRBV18 CASSPGITNTEAFF
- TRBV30 CAWREGPGNTIYF
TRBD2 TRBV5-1 CASRSGGSEETQYF
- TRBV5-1 CASSLDENTEAFF
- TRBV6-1 CASSGVGLPKTYEQYF
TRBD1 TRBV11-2 CASSLAGQGTGNTIYF
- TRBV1 CTSSSVYSRRNTEAFF
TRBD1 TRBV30 CAWSTGVGNTIYF
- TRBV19 CASIQAVYSNQPQHF
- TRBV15 CATSRDPLADTQYF
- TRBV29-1 CSAGRSRGPGYTF
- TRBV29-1 CRVGGGGNLYGYTF
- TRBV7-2 CASTGRQYYGYTF
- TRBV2 CASNQPQETQYF
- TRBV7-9 CASSLAQLNTEAFF
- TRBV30 CAWIRASYGYTF
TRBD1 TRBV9 CASSVATGTAEAFF